This TCR beta chain was obtained from a study of T cell clonality in common variable immunodeficiency. Findings and limits, study-wide: TCRbeta clonality was increased in CVID versus healthy controls. Shared TCRbeta clones were fewer between CVID subjects than controls. Repertoire-complication correlations in CVID were limited by patient heterogeneity.

Sequencing was performed with immunoSEQ multiplex PCR; in TCRdb, only in-frame clones are kept and a portion is missing. This sample carries tens of thousands of clones, none of them present only once. The V gene's germline CDR1 is KGHDR and CDR2 SFDVKD. CDR3 length: 14 residues. With 11 bases clipped from V and 6 bases from J, the junction kept 10 bases outside the gene matches. In its sample, this clone was seen many times. Its antigen is undetermined. The CDR3 end is not reached by the read, which stops 3 residues before it; the germline J gene fills it in. This TCR derives from a person aged 18 to 75 in good health. This chain links TRBV24-1 with TRBJ2-5; 11 positions match TRBD1. Sequencing was carried out using peripheral blood mononuclear cells. The part of the CDR3 DNA that was read is TGTGCCATCGACCCCGGGACAGGGGGGAAGACC. Its translation: CAIDPGTGGKT. The CDR3 as a whole reads CAIDPGTGGKTQYF.